The 30 T cell receptor beta chains listed next were all sequenced from one sample in a study of spatial heterogeneity in lung cancer. TCRdb itself ran the 5' RACE reads through MiXCR, one entry per CDR3 protein. Of approximately 52,000 distinct CDR3 sequences in the sample, roughly 7% were seen once. Time point meaning: sample taken at primary tumor resection. Unsorted whole RNA samples from tumor, nontumor lung or frozen PBMC were sequenced. The sample here was PBMCs, taken at surgery. The receptors here all came from a female donor with early-stage non-small cell lung cancer.

This clonotype was found many times. The chain uses TRBV23-1 and TRBJ2-7, with D possibly being TRBD1 (5 bases). TRBV23-1 falls under the ORF class, with uncertain function. This CDR3 region has 11 residues. V gave up 3 bases and J gave up 7 bases, with 7 bases separating them. CDR3 coding DNA: TGCGCCAGCAGTCATAGGGGTGAGCAGTACTTC. This translates into CASSHRGEQYF.

This clonotype was seen at least ten times. The gene calls are TRBV29-1 and TRBJ1-4; D may be TRBD1 (6 bases). V lost 7 bases and J 5 bases, leaving 17 bases between the germline ends. The CDR3 runs 14 residues. The V gene's germline CDR1 is SQVTM and CDR2 ANQGSEA. CDR3 sequence (DNA): TGCAGCGCCTCTACGGGGGGCTCAAATGAAAAACTGTTTTTT. Encoded protein: CSASTGGSNEKLFF.

This clonotype showed up many times. The CDR3 here is CSARVGGMNTEAFF. Written as DNA, the CDR3 is TGCAGTGCTAGAGTTGGGGGAATGAACACTGAAGCTTTCTTT. The chain has TRBV20-1 and TRBJ1-1; TRBD1 might be the D (5 bases). The germline V gene has CDR1 DFQATT and CDR2 SNEGSKA (reference sequence). CDR3 length equals 14 residues. V lost 1 base to trimming and J lost 0 bases, with 9 bases between them.

This clonotype was counted many times. The chain carries TRBV5-1 and TRBJ2-5, with 10 bases lining up with TRBD2. The V gene's germline CDR1 is SGHRS and CDR2 YFSETQ. With 0 bases clipped from V and 9 bases from J, the junction kept 11 bases outside the gene matches. The CDR3 is 16 residues long. Written as DNA, the CDR3 is TGCGCCAGCAGCTTGGCCTCGGCTAGCGGGGGTTTAGCCCAGTACTTC. This translates into CASSLASASGGLAQYF. Drawing the rest from reference TRBV5-1 and TRBJ2-5, the complete variable domain is KAGVTQTPRYLIKTRGQQVTLSCSPISGHRSVSWYQQTPGQGLQFLFEYFSETQRNKGNFPGRFSGRQFSNSRSEMNVSTLELGDSALYLCASSLASASGGLAQYFGPGTRLLVL.

In this sample, this clonotype turned up a few times. The J gene is TRBJ2-5, the V gene TRBV12-3 or TRBV12-4; D is perhaps TRBD2 (6 bases). Trimming left V 3 bases short and J 4 bases short, with 12 bases between. CDR3 length equals 14 residues. For the CDR3, the DNA is TGTGCCAGCAGTTTTCGGGCGGGGTCAGAGACCCAGTACTTC. It translates to CASSFRAGSETQYF.

Ten or more counts support this clonotype. This rearrangement joins TRBV20-1 to TRBJ1-1; TRBD1 might be the D (5 bases). CDR3 length: 13 residues. Germline loops: CDR1 DFQATT, CDR2 SNEGSKA (reference sequence). Trimming took off 3 bases at V and 2 bases at J, with 10 bases between the two ends. CDR3 DNA sequence: TGCAGTGCTAGCGACAGACCAAACACTGAAGCTTTCTTT. Translation gives CSASDRPNTEAFF.

This clonotype was detected many times. The chain joins TRBV27 to TRBJ1-4; 10 bases line up with TRBD1. V gave up 6 bases and J gave up 4 bases; unmatched junction bases: 2. In germline, CDR1 is MNHEY, CDR2 SMNVEV (reference sequence). This CDR3 is built from 14 residues. CDR3 in amino acids: CASSRDRGNEKLFF. In DNA, the CDR3 is TGTGCCAGCAGCCGGGACAGGGGTAATGAAAAACTGTTTTTT. Looking up the rest from reference TRBV27 and TRBJ1-4 gives the full variable domain: EAQVTQNPRYLITVTGKKLTVTCSQNMNHEYMSWYRQDPGLGLRQIYYSMNVEVTDKGDVPEGYKVSRKEKRNFPLILESPSPNQTSLYFCASSRDRGNEKLFFGSGTQLSVL.

This clonotype was detected many times. J is TRBJ2-1 and V is TRBV6-2 or TRBV6-3; 8 bases align to TRBD2. Losses at the gene ends were 10 bases for V and 9 bases for J; bases not matched to a gene: 14. The germline CDR1 and CDR2 sequences are MNHEY and SVGEGT. The CDR3 totals 14 residues. The CDR3 protein is CAIKRTGGPFEQFF. CDR3 DNA sequence: TGTGCCATAAAAAGGACGGGGGGGCCGTTTGAGCAGTTCTTC.

This clonotype showed up just a few times. The J gene is TRBJ2-7, the V gene TRBV19; maybe TRBD1 (5 bases). This CDR3 contains 16 residues. Germline V gives CDR1 LNHDA, CDR2 SQIVND (reference sequence). Trimming stripped 5 bases from V and 3 bases from J, with 20 bases between. CDR3 sequence (DNA): TGTGCCAGTAGTGCCAAAGCCCCGACAGAGAACTACGAGCAGTACTTC. Its protein is CASSAKAPTENYEQYF.

Ten or more counts support this clonotype. V usage is TRBV12-3 or TRBV12-4 and J usage is TRBJ2-3; D ambiguous. Trimming removed 3 bases from V and 7 bases from J, with 5 bases in between. This CDR3 has 11 amino acids. DNA of the CDR3: TGTGCCAGCAGTTTTGCGAATACGCAGTATTTT. Residues: CASSFANTQYF.

This clonotype was found many times. The CDR3 DNA reads as TGCAGCGGTGGGGAGGGTACGGCTTTCTTT. Encoded protein: CSGGEGTAFF. V gene TRBV29-1 combines with J gene TRBJ1-1, with unresolved D. The V and J ends lost 7 bases and 11 bases respectively, with 14 bases between them. Germline V gene lookup returns CDR1 SQVTM and CDR2 ANQGSEA. This CDR3 has 10 residues.

This clonotype was seen more than once but under ten times. This chain uses TRBV20-1 with TRBJ2-3; the D is unclear. Per germline, CDR1 DFQATT and CDR2 SNEGSKA (reference sequence). This CDR3 contains 15 residues. The V end lost 0 bases, the J end lost 6 bases, and 16 bases lay between the germline ends. The chain's CDR3 is CSARDTWRNKDTQYF. CDR3 DNA: TGCAGTGCTAGAGATACGTGGAGAAACAAGGATACGCAGTATTTT.

CDR3 coding DNA: TGCAGTGCTAGTTCTTATTTCGGTGAGCAGTTCTTC. It codes for CSASSYFGEQFF. This chain links TRBV20-1 with TRBJ2-1; D uncertain. V dropped 3 bases and J dropped 9 bases, with 12 bases sitting between them. This CDR3 contains 12 residues. Germline CDR1 DFQATT, CDR2 SNEGSKA (reference sequence).

The CDR3 nucleotides are TGTGCCAGCTACTCAGCGGGGACCCCTAGAGAGCAGTACTTC. Translating it yields CASYSAGTPREQYF. The chain is built from TRBV6-5 and TRBJ2-7, with 7 bases that match TRBD2. With V trimmed by 8 bases and J by 7 bases, 14 bases remained unmatched. The CDR3 sequence is 14 residues long. CDR1 is MNHEY, CDR2 SVGAGI, per germline.

The chain joins TRBV7-9 to TRBJ1-1, with 8 nucleotides matching TRBD1. The CDR3 spans 15 residues. Trimming removed 3 bases from V and 5 bases from J; junction bases left unmatched: 8. Germline CDR1 is SEHNR and CDR2 is FQNEAQ (reference sequence). CDR3 nucleotide sequence: TGTGCCAGCAGCTTTGGTGGGACAGGCGGGACTGAAGCTTTCTTT. As protein: CASSFGGTGGTEAFF. Drawing the rest from reference TRBV7-9 and TRBJ1-1, the complete variable domain is DTGVSQNPRHKITKRGQNVTFRCDPISEHNRLYWYRQTLGQGPEFLTYFQNEAQLEKSRLLSDRFSAERPKGSFSTLEIQRTEQGDSAMYLCASSFGGTGGTEAFFGQGTRLTVV.

In this sample, this clonotype turned up a few times. CDR3 DNA sequence: TGTGCCAGCAGCTGGGACGCCAATGGCATTCAGTACTTC. It is translated as CASSWDANGIQYF. The chain employs TRBV7-2 and TRBJ2-4; D could derive from TRBD1 or TRBD2 (5 bases each). Germline CDR1 and CDR2: SGHTA and FQGNSA. V was trimmed by 4 bases and J by 9 bases, leaving 13 bases between them. The CDR3 loop spans 13 amino acids.

This clonotype was found many times. This rearrangement joins TRBV20-1 to TRBJ1-5, with 10 bases aligning to TRBD1. Trimming took 5 bases from V and 5 from J; bases not matched to a gene: 3. CDR3 length: 13 residues. CDR1 and CDR2 (germline): DFQATT, SNEGSKA (reference sequence). The CDR3 spells CSARGTGDQPQHF. The CDR3 nucleotides read TGCAGTGCTCGCGGGACAGGGGATCAGCCCCAGCATTTT.

This clonotype appeared a few times. The rearrangement links TRBV12-3 or TRBV12-4 to TRBJ2-3; 8 bases fit TRBD2. With 0 bases clipped from V and 3 bases from J, the junction kept 8 bases outside the gene matches. CDR3 length: 17 residues. The CDR3 DNA sequence: TGTGCCAGCAGTTTAGCGCGTGGTAGCGGGGATACAGATACGCAGTATTTT. Its protein product is CASSLARGSGDTDTQYF.

This clonotype was seen at least ten times. This rearrangement joins TRBV2 to TRBJ1-1, with D uncertain. Germline CDR1 and CDR2: SNHLY and FYNNEI. V was trimmed by 4 bases and J by 4 bases, leaving 10 bases between them. This CDR3 region has 13 residues. This CDR3 is CASSGGWGTEAFF. CDR3 sequence (DNA): TGTGCCAGCAGTGGCGGGTGGGGCACTGAAGCTTTCTTT.

This clonotype was found many times. The rearrangement uses TRBV15 and TRBJ2-1; no clear D gene. Germline values: CDR1 LNHNV, CDR2 YYDKDF (reference sequence). V lost 0 bases and J lost 0, with 12 bases in between. This CDR3 spans 17 amino acids. CDR3 sequence reads: CATSRDGWLSSYNEQFF. CDR3 nucleotide sequence: TGTGCCACCAGCAGAGATGGCTGGCTCAGCTCCTACAATGAGCAGTTCTTC.

This clonotype was counted at least ten times. The V call is TRBV7-2, the J call TRBJ2-3; maybe TRBD2 (6 bases). Germline V gives CDR1 SGHTA, CDR2 FQGNSA. The CDR3 contains 16 residues. V shed 3 bases and J shed 3 bases, with 16 bases lying between them. This CDR3 is CASSLSPGLVTDTQYF. DNA for the CDR3: TGTGCCAGCAGCTTGTCCCCGGGACTTGTAACAGATACGCAGTATTTT. Based on the CDR3 plus reference TRBV7-2 and TRBJ2-3, the full variable domain is GAGVSQSPSNKVTEKGKDVELRCDPISGHTALYWYRQSLGQGLEFLIYFQGNSAPDKSGLPSDRFSAERTGGSVSTLTIQRTQQEDSAVYLCASSLSPGLVTDTQYFGPGTRLTVL.

This clonotype came up many times. The chain recombines TRBV7-2 with TRBJ2-7, with 8 bases fitting TRBD1. The germline gives CDR1 SGHTA, CDR2 FQGNSA. The CDR3 has 11 residues. The V gene end was trimmed by 5 bases and the J gene end by 7 bases; junction bases not matched to a gene: 1. CDR3 DNA: TGTGCCAGCAGCCAGGGGGCGGAGCAGTACTTC. It specifies CASSQGAEQYF.

This clonotype was seen at least ten times. The chain combines TRBV6-2 or TRBV6-3 with TRBJ1-5, with unresolved D. The germline V and J ends were trimmed by 0 bases and 4 bases, with 10 bases remaining between them. Looked up from germline, CDR1 is MNHEY and CDR2 is SVGEGT. The CDR3 has 15 residues. CDR3 nucleotide sequence: TGTGCCAGCAGTTACTCCAGGAGAACAAATCAGCCCCAGCATTTT. Translation gives CASSYSRRTNQPQHF.

This clonotype was counted ten times or more. The chain couples TRBV5-6 to TRBJ2-1; perhaps D is TRBD1 or TRBD2 (7 bases each). Trimming left V 4 bases short and J 2 bases short, with 13 bases between. The CDR3 covers 15 residues. Germline V gives CDR1 SGHDT, CDR2 YYEEEE. This CDR3 reads CASSGRDRPYNEQFF. The CDR3 DNA reads TGTGCCAGCAGCGGGAGGGACAGACCCTACAATGAGCAGTTCTTC.

At least ten counts were recorded for this clonotype. This chain joins TRBV3-1 and TRBJ1-5; no firm D call. Germline V gene data show CDR1 as LGHDT and CDR2 as YNNKEL (reference sequence). CDR3 length equals 14 residues. Trimming took 4 bases from V and 0 from J, leaving 7 bases between them. The CDR3 is CASSPTDSNQPQHF. As DNA, the CDR3 is TGTGCCAGCAGCCCGACGGATAGCAATCAGCCCCAGCATTTT.

V gene TRBV14 combines with J gene TRBJ2-7; D not certain. Germline lookup yields CDR1 SGHDN and CDR2 FVKESK. Between the trimmed V and J ends, which lost 3 bases and 0 bases, there was a span of 9 bases. This CDR3 is built from 14 residues. This CDR3 is CASSHVLFSYEQYF. The CDR3 bases are TGTGCCAGCAGCCATGTCTTGTTCTCCTACGAGCAGTACTTC.

In its sample, this clonotype was seen a few times. The gene calls are TRBV7-9 and TRBJ2-2; perhaps D is TRBD1 or TRBD2 (5 bases each). V gave up 3 bases and J gave up 4 bases, with 15 bases separating them. CDR1 is SEHNR, CDR2 FQNEAQ, per germline (reference sequence). The CDR3 runs 16 residues. The chain's CDR3 is CASSFGWGRGTGELFF. Written as DNA, the CDR3 is TGTGCCAGCAGCTTCGGTTGGGGGAGAGGCACCGGGGAGCTGTTTTTT.

The sample holds many counts of this clonotype. The chain employs TRBV29-1 and TRBJ2-1; 9 bases agree with TRBD2. V gave up 7 bases and J gave up 5 bases; unmatched junction bases: 6. The CDR3 totals 13 residues. CDR1 and CDR2 (germline): SQVTM, ANQGSEA. As DNA, the CDR3 is TGCAGCGCAATAGCGGGGGCGGACAATGAGCAGTTCTTC. Translated, it gives CSAIAGADNEQFF.

This chain connects TRBV6-5 to TRBJ2-3; D unclear. Trimming took 0 bases from V and 2 from J, leaving 6 bases between them. Germline CDR1 MNHEY, CDR2 SVGAGI. The CDR3 loop spans 14 amino acids. CDR3 DNA: TGTGCCAGCAGTTACTCGAGAACCACAGATACGCAGTATTTT. Translation: CASSYSRTTDTQYF.

This clonotype showed up just a few times. The chain employs TRBV25-1 and TRBJ1-2; maybe TRBD1 (6 bases). CDR1 and CDR2 from the germline V gene are MGHDK and SYGVNS. V lost 3 bases and J 2 bases, leaving 7 bases between the germline ends. The CDR3 has 13 residues. As DNA, the CDR3 is TGTGCCAGCAGTGATACAGGGAACTATGGCTACACCTTC. This gives the protein CASSDTGNYGYTF.